These 13 T cell receptor beta chains originate from one sample sequenced in a study of response to subunit inactivated influenza vaccine. In TCRdb, the RT-PCR reads were re-called with MiXCR into one record per CDR3 protein. The data show some 150,000 distinct CDR3 sequences, less than 15% seen once. The same specimen was also included in a second study, on T cells expressing NK-cell markers. As that report states: TCR beta cDNA was generated via 5'RACE template switching incorporating UMIs.

This material consisted of CD8+ T cells sorted from PBMCs, taken roughly 12 days after vaccination. The receptors derive from a man in his fifties who received an inactivated influenza vaccine.

This clonotype has a handful of counts. V is TRBV9 and J is TRBJ2-3, with D uncertain. The CDR3 is made up of 17 amino acids. Trimming stripped 0 bases from V and 0 bases from J, with 14 bases between. CDR1 and CDR2 (germline): SGDLS, YYNGEE. The CDR3 here is CASSVGTLWQSTDTQYF. The CDR3 nucleotides are TGTGCCAGCAGCGTAGGGACCTTATGGCAAAGCACAGATACGCAGTATTTT.

As DNA, the CDR3 is TGTGCCAGCAGTTACGGGTCGGGGACTTTAGGGTACGAGCAGTACTTC. Protein sequence: CASSYGSGTLGYEQYF. The gene calls are TRBV6-5 and TRBJ2-7; possible D gene TRBD2, 6 bases. The germline CDR1 and CDR2 sequences are MNHEY and SVGAGI. The CDR3 length is 16 residues. Trimming shortened V by 2 bases and J by 4 bases, and 18 bases separated the two germline ends.

This clonotype was seen more than once but under ten times. The chain carries TRBV10-2 and TRBJ2-7; D is perhaps TRBD1 (5 bases). Trimming removed 5 bases at V and 7 bases at J, with 12 bases between. The CDR3 has 12 amino acids. The germline V gene has CDR1 WSHSY and CDR2 SAAADI. CDR3 DNA sequence: TGCGCCAGCAGTTTCGCTGGGGCTGAGCAGTACTTC. The encoded protein is CASSFAGAEQYF.

As concerns this clonotype: A much larger clone differs from this one at a single base, so this may be a read error. The genes are TRBV4-3 and TRBJ2-1; a weak D match, TRBD1 (5 bases). The CDR3 is 17 residues long. Germline V gene sequence: CDR1 LGHNA, CDR2 YSLEER. The CDR3 loop reads CGSSQDGAGLGYNEQFF. The CDR3 coding sequence is TGCGGCAGCAGCCAAGATGGGGCAGGGCTGGGCTACAATGAGCAGTTCTTC.

There are a few counts of this clonotype. CDR3 coding DNA: TGTGCCAGCAGTTTAGTCCTAGGTGGGGCAGAGACCCAGTACTTC. Translated, it gives CASSLVLGGAETQYF. This chain joins TRBV12-3 or TRBV12-4 and TRBJ2-5; D might be TRBD1 (5 bases). The V end was cut by 1 base, the J end by 4 bases, with 13 bases between. This CDR3 has 15 amino acids.

The chain couples TRBV6-1 to TRBJ2-1; tentative D call: TRBD1 (5 bases). Germline assignment: CDR1 MNHNS and CDR2 SASEGT. With 4 bases removed from V and 0 bases from J, the gap between germline ends came to 10 bases. This CDR3 region has 15 residues. This CDR3 is CASSGQGSSYNEQFF. CDR3 bases: TGTGCCAGCAGTGGCCAGGGTTCCTCCTACAATGAGCAGTTCTTC.

The rearrangement links TRBV13 to TRBJ2-7; D is unclear. Germline CDR1 is PRHDT and CDR2 is FYEKMQ (reference sequence). CDR3 length: 13 amino acids. V lost 2 bases and J 4 bases, leaving 9 bases between the germline ends. CDR3 loop: CASSLSPRYEQYF. DNA for the CDR3: TGTGCCAGCAGCTTAAGCCCCCGATACGAGCAGTACTTC.

In this sample, this clonotype turned up many times. This chain uses TRBV28 with TRBJ1-6; D gene ambiguous. The V end lost 2 bases, the J end lost 7 bases, and 3 bases lay between the germline ends. Germline V gene lookup returns CDR1 MDHEN and CDR2 SYDVKM. This CDR3 is built from 12 residues. The CDR3 protein is CASSLANSPLHF. CDR3 in DNA: TGTGCCAGCAGTTTAGCGAATTCACCCCTCCACTTT.

This clonotype was seen at least ten times. The chain links TRBV6-2 or TRBV6-3 to TRBJ2-5, with D tentatively TRBD1 or TRBD2 (5 bases each). The CDR3 length is 15 residues. Trimming removed 1 base at V and 5 bases at J, with 14 bases between. Germline CDR1 and CDR2: MNHEY and SVGEGT. Here the CDR3 reads CASSYLSAEGETQYF. The CDR3 DNA reads TGTGCCAGCAGTTACTTATCGGCAGAGGGGGAGACCCAGTACTTC.

CDR3 sequence (DNA): TGCAGCGTTGAAGTCCCCCCTAGGACCACCTACAATGAGCAGTTCTTC. Amino acid sequence: CSVEVPPRTTYNEQFF. The J gene is TRBJ2-1, the V gene TRBV29-1; D call uncertain. This CDR3 contains 16 residues. Trimming shortened V by 1 base and J by 2 bases, and 15 bases separated the two germline ends. From germline, CDR1 is SQVTM and CDR2 ANQGSEA.

This clonotype has at least ten counts. The chain carries TRBV4-1 and TRBJ1-5; D not certain. The CDR3 is 14 residues long. V was cut by 3 bases and J by 6 bases, with 12 bases left in between. The germline V gene has CDR1 MGHRA and CDR2 YSYEKL. The CDR3 nucleotides read TGCGCCAGCAGCCAGGTGGATCGGGGTCAGCCCCAGCATTTT. This codes for CASSQVDRGQPQHF.

The V and J genes are TRBV6-1 and TRBJ2-3; D remains unclear. CDR1 is MNHNS and CDR2 is SASEGT in the germline V gene. The CDR3 spans 14 residues. V shed 3 bases and J shed 0 bases, with 7 bases lying between them. The CDR3 spells CASSEGQSTDTQYF. CDR3 in DNA: TGTGCCAGCAGTGAGGGCCAGAGCACAGATACGCAGTATTTT.

This clonotype was counted a few times. The chain is built from TRBV27 and TRBJ2-1, with D maybe TRBD2 (6 bases). This CDR3 has 13 amino acids. Looked up from germline, CDR1 is MNHEY and CDR2 is SMNVEV (reference sequence). V was clipped by 5 bases and J by 9 bases, with 14 bases between them. CDR3: CASSGRLVSEQFF. Here the CDR3 DNA reads TGTGCCAGCAGTGGTCGACTAGTTAGTGAGCAGTTCTTC.